The 25 T cell receptor beta chains presented below share a single source sample, sequenced in a study of glioma-infiltrating T cells after dendritic cell vaccination. The table came from immunoSEQ multiplex PCR; TCRdb's copy has only in-frame clones and leaves some out. The data contain fewer than 75,000 clones, 81% of them singletons. The specimen comprised blood, sampled before dendritic cell vaccination. The receptor source for this set is a human donor with glioblastoma.

The chain joins TRBV5-1 to TRBJ1-1; 8 positions match TRBD1. Germline V CDR1 and CDR2: SGHRS, YFSETQ. J lost 1 base, V lost 2 bases, and 4 bases had no gene match. This CDR3 has 15 amino acids. CDR3 nucleotide sequence: TGCGCCAGCAGCTTTACCGGGACAGGGAACACTGAAGCTTTCTTT. It translates to CASSFTGTGNTEAFF. The full variable domain, in which reference TRBV5-1 and TRBJ1-1 provide the parts outside the CDR3, is KAGVTQTPRYLIKTRGQQVTLSCSPISGHRSVSWYQQTPGQGLQFLFEYFSETQRNKGNFPGRFSGRQFSNSRSEMNVSTLELGDSALYLCASSFTGTGNTEAFFGQGTRLTVV.

The chain uses TRBV5-1 and TRBJ1-4; D may be TRBD1 (6 bases). Between the trimmed V and J ends, which lost 4 bases and 14 bases, there was a span of 18 bases. The CDR3 has 13 residues. CDR1 SGHRS and CDR2 YFSETQ come from the germline V gene. The CDR3 region is CASSPGTTESLFF. Written as DNA, the CDR3 is TGCGCCAGCAGCCCCGGGACAACAGAAAGTCTGTTTTTT.

This chain links TRBV12-5 with TRBJ2-7, with a tentative D call TRBD1 (6 bases). The V gene lost 0 bases and the J gene lost 0 bases, with 12 bases spanning the gap. The CDR3 length is 16 residues. Germline V gene data show CDR1 as LGHNT and CDR2 as FRNRAP. This chain's CDR3 is CASGLVPGESSYEQYF. Written as DNA, the CDR3 is TGTGCTAGTGGTTTGGTACCAGGGGAGAGCTCCTACGAGCAGTACTTC.

The chain carries TRBV5-1 and TRBJ2-7; 8 bases fit TRBD1. The germline CDR1 and CDR2 sequences are SGHRS and YFSETQ. The CDR3 is made up of 15 amino acids. The junction had 9 bases not matched to a gene; V was cut back by 4 bases and J by 3 bases. CDR3 coding DNA: TGCGCCAGCAGCAGGGGGACAGGAGATATCTACGAGCAGTACTTC. It yields the protein CASSRGTGDIYEQYF. The whole variable domain, remainder taken from reference TRBV5-1 and TRBJ2-7, is KAGVTQTPRYLIKTRGQQVTLSCSPISGHRSVSWYQQTPGQGLQFLFEYFSETQRNKGNFPGRFSGRQFSNSRSEMNVSTLELGDSALYLCASSRGTGDIYEQYFGPGTRLTVT.

V and J are TRBV7-2 and TRBJ2-3; tentative D call: TRBD2 (6 bases). The CDR3 length is 15 residues. The germline V gene has CDR1 SGHTA and CDR2 FQGNSA. Trimming shortened V by 1 base and J by 4 bases, and 12 bases separated the two germline ends. The CDR3 spells CASSLGGDGADTQYF. CDR3 DNA: TGTGCCAGCAGCTTAGGCGGGGACGGGGCAGATACGCAGTATTTT.

The chain recombines TRBV6-4 with TRBJ2-2, with TRBD2 identical over 7 bases. The germline CDR1 and CDR2 sequences are MRHNA and SNTAGT. The CDR3 is made up of 15 amino acids. J gave up 6 bases and V 0 bases, and 4 bases lay outside the gene matches. CDR3 region: CASSDSRGGSGELFF. In nucleotides, the CDR3 is TGTGCCAGCAGTGACTCGAGGGGAGGGTCCGGGGAGCTGTTTTTT.

The chain links TRBV19 to TRBJ1-4; 8 bases align to TRBD1. The germline V gene has CDR1 LNHDA and CDR2 SQIVND (reference sequence). This CDR3 is built from 15 residues. The trim removed 4 bases at V and 0 bases at J, leaving 1 base unmatched. The DNA of the CDR3 is TGTGCCAGTAGTACACAGGGGGCAACTAATGAAAAACTGTTTTTT. Amino acids: CASSTQGATNEKLFF.

The chain joins TRBV19 to TRBJ1-2; D remains unclear. Germline V gene sequence: CDR1 LNHDA, CDR2 SQIVND (reference sequence). The germline V and J ends were trimmed by 1 base and 3 bases, with 12 bases remaining between them. The CDR3 is 15 amino acids. The CDR3 loop reads CASSIGEGVDYGYTF. Written as DNA, the CDR3 is TGTGCCAGTAGTATAGGTGAGGGAGTCGACTATGGCTACACCTTC.

The gene calls are TRBV7-9 and TRBJ1-2; D perhaps matches TRBD1 (5 bases). V lost 3 bases, J lost 8 bases, and 10 bases lay in between. The CDR3 covers 12 residues. Germline V gene sequence: CDR1 SEHNR, CDR2 FQNEAQ (reference sequence). The CDR3 sequence is CASSFDSLGYTF. The CDR3 DNA follows: TGTGCCAGCAGCTTTGACAGTCTGGGCTACACCTTC.

The V and J genes are TRBV9 and TRBJ1-4, with a tentative D call TRBD1 (6 bases). Germline CDR1 and CDR2: SGDLS and YYNGEE. The CDR3 totals 15 residues. Trimming removed 4 bases at V and 2 bases at J, with 12 bases between. The CDR3: CASSPRGGTNEKLFF. CDR3 in DNA: TGTGCCAGCAGCCCCAGAGGGGGTACTAATGAAAAACTGTTTTTT.

Only one count was recorded for this clone. The chain employs TRBV7-9 and TRBJ1-2; TRBD1 agrees at 8 bases. The CDR3 runs 15 residues. CDR1 and CDR2 from the germline V gene are SEHNR and FQNEAQ (reference sequence). V gave up 5 bases and J gave up 2 bases; unmatched junction bases: 7. The CDR3 sequence is CASSQGQGINYGYTF. The CDR3 DNA sequence: TGTGCCAGCAGCCAAGGACAGGGAATAAACTATGGCTACACCTTC.

This rearrangement joins TRBV5-1 to TRBJ1-2, with D possibly matching TRBD1 (5 bases). With 5 bases removed from V and 2 bases from J, the gap between germline ends came to 13 bases. Germline V gene data show CDR1 as SGHRS and CDR2 as YFSETQ. The CDR3 has 14 residues. CDR3 residues: CASSDGGDNYGYTF. Here the CDR3 DNA reads TGCGCCAGCAGTGATGGGGGGGACAACTATGGCTACACCTTC. The full variable domain, its missing parts supplied by reference TRBV5-1 and TRBJ1-2, is KAGVTQTPRYLIKTRGQQVTLSCSPISGHRSVSWYQQTPGQGLQFLFEYFSETQRNKGNFPGRFSGRQFSNSRSEMNVSTLELGDSALYLCASSDGGDNYGYTFGSGTRLTVV.

The chain combines TRBV13 with TRBJ2-7, with 7 nucleotides matching TRBD2. Germline CDR1 PRHDT, CDR2 FYEKMQ (reference sequence). V lost 6 bases, J lost 1 base, and 9 bases stayed unmatched. CDR3 length: 15 residues. DNA of the CDR3: TGTGCCAGCAGTGAGGGGCTAGCGGATTCCTACGAGCAGTACTTC. As protein: CASSEGLADSYEQYF.

This chain uses TRBV7-9 with TRBJ1-1; maybe TRBD1 (6 bases). Trimming removed 2 bases at V and 3 bases at J, with 13 bases between. From germline, CDR1 is SEHNR and CDR2 FQNEAQ (reference sequence). This CDR3 contains 15 residues. The CDR3 spells CASSLLQGGDTEAFF. The CDR3, as DNA: TGTGCCAGCAGCTTACTACAGGGAGGGGACACTGAAGCTTTCTTT.

This clone has only one observation. This chain connects TRBV5-1 to TRBJ2-7; D ambiguous. In germline, CDR1 is SGHRS, CDR2 YFSETQ. This CDR3 has 14 amino acids. V shed 0 bases and J shed 6 bases, with 13 bases lying between them. CDR3 sequence (DNA): TGCGCCAGCAGCTTGGGTTGGTCCCCCGGCGAGCAGTACTTC. Its protein is CASSLGWSPGEQYF.

This clone showed up just a few times. For the CDR3, the DNA is TGTGCCAGCAGAGAGGTCTACGAGCAGTACTTC. Protein: CASREVYEQYF. The chain couples TRBV6-4 to TRBJ2-7; D unresolved. CDR1 and CDR2 from the germline V gene are MRHNA and SNTAGT. The V and J ends lost 6 bases and 3 bases respectively, with 6 bases between them. The CDR3 sequence is 11 residues long.

This clone was seen just once. J is TRBJ2-7 and V is TRBV5-1; 7 bases line up with TRBD2. CDR1 and CDR2 (germline): SGHRS, YFSETQ. This CDR3 region has 15 residues. Trimming removed 0 bases from V and 0 bases from J; junction bases left unmatched: 3. CDR3 in DNA: TGCGCCAGCAGCTTGGAACTAGCGAGCTCCTACGAGCAGTACTTC. It translates to CASSLELASSYEQYF.

Written as DNA, the CDR3 is TGTGCCAGCAGCCAAGCGAAGGGGGCGAAAAATTCACCCCTCCACTTT. It is translated as CASSQAKGAKNSPLHF. The chain recombines TRBV14 with TRBJ1-6; 7 positions agree with TRBD1. Germline V gives CDR1 SGHDN, CDR2 FVKESK. This CDR3 has 16 residues. V gave up 1 base and J gave up 7 bases; unmatched junction bases: 7.

The chain couples TRBV13 to TRBJ2-7, with TRBD1 matching 8 bases. Germline V lookup: CDR1 PRHDT, CDR2 FYEKMQ (reference sequence). V lost 5 bases and J lost 2; bases outside the gene matches: 8. The CDR3 is made up of 15 amino acids. CDR3 residues: CASSQMTGATYEQYF. The CDR3 region has the DNA TGTGCCAGCAGCCAGATGACAGGGGCTACCTACGAGCAGTACTTC.

The chain combines TRBV7-2 with TRBJ2-1; TRBD2 matches at 8 bases. Germline V CDR1 and CDR2: SGHTA, FQGNSA. This CDR3 spans 14 amino acids. J was trimmed by 1 base and V by 8 bases; bases with no gene match: 4. The CDR3 is CASGRGGSYNEQFF. As DNA, the CDR3 is TGTGCCAGCGGACGGGGGGGTTCCTACAATGAGCAGTTCTTC.

This chain uses TRBV7-9 with TRBJ2-2; 12 bases match TRBD1. Germline CDR1 SEHNR, CDR2 FQNEAQ (reference sequence). The ends lost 5 bases at V and 4 bases at J; junction bases unmatched: 5. The CDR3 length is 16 residues. The CDR3 loop is CASSDGDRGLTGELFF. CDR3 coding DNA: TGTGCCAGCAGCGACGGGGACAGGGGGCTCACCGGGGAGCTGTTTTTT.

The chain joins TRBV2 to TRBJ1-4, with TRBD1 matching over 8 bases. V lost 6 bases to trimming and J lost 8 bases; unmatched junction nucleotides: 5. Per the germline V gene, CDR1 is SNHLY and CDR2 is FYNNEI. This CDR3 is 13 amino acids long. CDR3 in amino acids: CASRSDRVEKLFF. The CDR3 coding sequence is TGTGCCAGCAGGTCGGACAGGGTAGAAAAACTGTTTTTT.

The CDR3 coding sequence is TGTGCCAGTAGGCTAGCGGGGAATGAGCAGTTCTTC. It specifies CASRLAGNEQFF. V usage is TRBV19 and J usage is TRBJ2-1; 9 bases align to TRBD2. Germline loops: CDR1 LNHDA, CDR2 SQIVND (reference sequence). Germline trimming cut 6 bases from V and 7 bases from J; bases unmatched to any gene: 1. This CDR3 has 12 amino acids.

The rearrangement links TRBV5-1 to TRBJ2-3; 9 nucleotides agree with TRBD2. The CDR3 consists of 16 residues. The V segment lost 2 bases and the J segment 1 base; nucleotides outside the gene matches: 5. The germline V gene encodes CDR1 SGHRS and CDR2 YFSETQ. CDR3 region: CASSLGAGGRTDTQYF. CDR3 coding DNA: TGCGCCAGCAGCTTAGGGGCGGGGGGGCGCACAGATACGCAGTATTTT.

This clone has only one observation. The chain links TRBV7-9 to TRBJ2-2, with 9 bases lining up with TRBD2. Trimming at V came to 3 bases and at J to 5 bases, leaving 7 bases not matched to a gene. Germline assignment: CDR1 SEHNR and CDR2 FQNEAQ (reference sequence). The CDR3 consists of 16 residues. The CDR3 nucleotides read TGTGCCAGCAGCTTCGGCGCGGGGGGGCCTACCGGGGAGCTGTTTTTT. It yields the protein CASSFGAGGPTGELFF.